The 13 T cell receptor beta chains below all came from one sample that was sequenced in a study of CD8+ T cells in alopecia areata. The authors extracted RNA and reverse transcribed it into cDNA as the sequencing template. The data were produced by immunoSEQ multiplex PCR, yet TCRdb's version contains in-frame clones alone and is incomplete. This sample carries 23,000 or so clones, 50% to 55% of them seen once, and the ten largest clones take over 30%. Sequenced input: NKG2D-high CD8+ T cells sorted from blood. Receptors were obtained from a human donor with alopecia areata.

V is TRBV7-9 and J is TRBJ2-1, with D perhaps being TRBD1 or TRBD2 (5 bases each). Germline CDR1 SEHNR, CDR2 FQNEAQ (reference sequence). The CDR3 has 17 amino acids. Trimming took 5 bases from V and 9 from J, leaving 26 bases between them. This CDR3 reads CASSPLFGYRGTREQFF. CDR3 bases: TGTGCCAGCAGCCCCTTGTTTGGGTATCGGGGCACTCGTGAGCAGTTCTTC.

This chain links TRBV4-1 with TRBJ1-5, with D hard to call. The germline V gene encodes CDR1 MGHRA and CDR2 YSYEKL. CDR3 length equals 15 residues. V was shortened by 0 bases and J by 0 bases, with 6 bases between the two germline ends. CDR3 nucleotide sequence: TGCGCCAGCAGCCAAGATTTCTCTAGCAATCAGCCCCAGCATTTT. Its translation is CASSQDFSSNQPQHF.

This clone was seen only a few times. This chain connects TRBV19 to TRBJ1-1, with TRBD1 matching 8 bases. From germline, CDR1 is LNHDA and CDR2 SQIVND (reference sequence). This CDR3 region has 15 residues. V shed 7 bases, J shed 1 base, and the junction held 8 bases outside the gene matches. CDR3 in amino acids: CASIPGDRGNTEAFF. CDR3 coding DNA: TGTGCCAGTATTCCGGGAGACAGGGGGAACACTGAAGCTTTCTTT. The full variable domain, its missing parts supplied by reference TRBV19 and TRBJ1-1, is DGGITQSPKYLFRKEGQNVTLSCEQNLNHDAMYWYRQDPGQGLRLIYYSQIVNDFQKGDIAEGYSVSREKKESFPLTVTSAQKNPTAFYLCASIPGDRGNTEAFFGQGTRLTVV.

This clone appeared a single time. The chain is built from TRBV5-6 and TRBJ2-3; D tentatively fits TRBD1 or TRBD2 (5 bases each). CDR1 SGHDT and CDR2 YYEEEE come from the germline V gene. The V end lost 2 bases, the J end lost 6 bases, and 19 bases lay between the germline ends. The CDR3 extends over 16 amino acids. CDR3 loop: CASSFPSSGSADTQYF. In DNA, the CDR3 is TGTGCCAGCAGCTTTCCCTCCTCAGGGAGTGCGGATACGCAGTATTTT.

This clone was seen a handful of times. The CDR3 DNA reads TGTGCCAGCAGCGCTCAAAACACCGGGGAGCTGTTTTTT. Protein sequence: CASSAQNTGELFF. This sequence joins TRBV9 and TRBJ2-2, with D uncertain. The CDR3 is 13 residues long. CDR1 SGDLS and CDR2 YYNGEE come from the germline V gene. V shed 3 bases and J shed 2 bases, with 5 bases lying between them.

There are a few counts of this clone. The rearrangement joins TRBV7-3 to TRBJ2-1, with a tentative D call TRBD1 (5 bases). The CDR3 spans 14 residues. Trimming stripped 4 bases from V and 6 bases from J, with 13 bases between. Germline lookup yields CDR1 SGHTA and CDR2 FQGTGA. CDR3 sequence: CASSSGGQGNEQFF. For the CDR3, the DNA is TGTGCCAGCAGCTCGGGCGGCCAGGGCAATGAGCAGTTCTTC.

This rearrangement joins TRBV6-5 to TRBJ2-7, with D hard to call. Germline V gene sequence: CDR1 MNHEY, CDR2 SVGAGI. Trimming removed 0 bases at V and 2 bases at J, with 14 bases between. The CDR3 has 16 amino acids. This CDR3 reads CASSYSSFGITYEQYF. In DNA form, the CDR3 reads TGTGCCAGCAGTTACTCGAGTTTCGGCATCACCTACGAGCAGTACTTC.

The genes are TRBV27 and TRBJ1-1; D not resolved. There are 14 residues in the CDR3. Germline V gene lookup returns CDR1 MNHEY and CDR2 SMNVEV (reference sequence). V dropped 2 bases and J dropped 0 bases, with 7 bases sitting between them. DNA of the CDR3: TGTGCCAGCAGTTTAACTCCATTGAACACTGAAGCTTTCTTT. Protein product: CASSLTPLNTEAFF.

This clone was recorded a few times. The V and J genes are TRBV27 and TRBJ2-5; D ambiguous. Per the germline V gene, CDR1 is MNHEY and CDR2 is SMNVEV (reference sequence). The CDR3 spans 11 residues. Deletions cut 10 bases from V and 0 bases from J, with 6 bases between. The CDR3 here is CATVYQETQYF. The CDR3 DNA reads TGTGCCACTGTGTACCAAGAGACCCAGTACTTC.

A few counts support this clone. This chain connects TRBV13 to TRBJ1-1; D might be TRBD1 (6 bases). This CDR3 is built from 15 residues. V lost 5 bases, J lost 4 bases, and 17 bases lay in between. The germline gives CDR1 PRHDT, CDR2 FYEKMQ (reference sequence). The CDR3 reads CASSPQGLGGTEAFF. The CDR3 DNA follows: TGTGCCAGCAGCCCGCAGGGGCTGGGAGGCACTGAAGCTTTCTTT. The full variable domain, rest sourced from reference TRBV13 and TRBJ1-1, is AAGVIQSPRHLIKEKRETATLKCYPIPRHDTVYWYQQGPGQDPQFLISFYEKMQSDKGSIPDRFSAQQFSDYHSELNMSSLELGDSALYFCASSPQGLGGTEAFFGQGTRLTVV.

V and J are TRBV27 and TRBJ1-1, with D uncertain. The CDR3 consists of 13 residues. The V and J ends lost 8 bases and 1 base respectively, with 11 bases between them. CDR1 is MNHEY and CDR2 is SMNVEV in the germline V gene (reference sequence). The CDR3 region is CASGRNGNTEAFF. The CDR3 nucleotides are TGTGCCAGCGGGAGGAACGGGAACACTGAAGCTTTCTTT.

As regards this clone: At one boundary the junction diverges from the germline segment, which might be a read error. V and J are TRBV5-1 and TRBJ2-7; D not certain. Germline values: CDR1 SGHRS, CDR2 YFSETQ. This CDR3 has 14 amino acids. The CDR3 DNA follows: TGTGCCAGCAGCTTGGCCGGTAACACCGGGGAGCAGTACTTC. Residues: CASSLAGNTGEQYF.

The chain recombines TRBV29-1 with TRBJ2-2; D perhaps matches TRBD2 (6 bases). Trimming left V 2 bases short and J 7 bases short, with 17 bases between. Looked up from germline, CDR1 is SQVTM and CDR2 is ANQGSEA. The CDR3 runs 15 residues. CDR3 protein: CSVELALAGVGELFF. The CDR3 nucleotides are TGCAGCGTTGAACTGGCACTAGCCGGGGTCGGGGAGCTGTTTTTT.